The 2 T cell receptor beta chains presented below share a single source sample, sequenced in a study of CD8 T cells in Susac syndrome. An amount of RNA that ranged from roughly 0.45 to 1 ug was reverse transcribed with random hexamers. TCRdb called the immunoSEQ multiplex PCR reads again in MiXCR, with one record for every CDR3 protein. The table lists around 160,000 distinct CDR3 sequences, 94% of them singletons. The sample taken for sequencing was CD4+ T cells from PBMCs. The receptors stem from a human donor with multiple sclerosis.

This clonotype was seen a handful of times. CDR3 DNA sequence: TGTGCCAGCAGCTTGTCGATTCTCTACGAGCAGTACTTC. Translated: CASSLSILYEQYF. This chain uses TRBV7-8 with TRBJ2-7, with D unclear. Trimming removed 3 bases from V and 3 bases from J, with 9 bases in between. Per the germline V gene, CDR1 is SGHVS and CDR2 is FQNEAQ. The CDR3 is 13 residues long.

V and J are TRBV12-3 or TRBV12-4 and TRBJ1-5; D gene unclear. Trimming took off 2 bases at V and 6 bases at J, with 2 bases between the two ends. There are 11 residues in the CDR3. The CDR3 nucleotides are TGTGCCAGCAGTTTAAGTCAGCCCCAGCATTTT. The encoded protein is CASSLSQPQHF.